The rows below give T cell receptor beta chains drawn from one sample of a study of blood T cell repertoires in COVID-19. TCRdb's table, derived via immunoSEQ multiplex PCR, lists solely in-frame clones and lacks some. The sample lists about 370,000 clones, about 90% occurring once. The sample consisted of peripheral blood. Source of these receptors: a woman in her twenties or thirties with COVID-19, enrolled during active disease. The CDR3 runs from the conserved cysteine through the conserved F or W. The D gene is left open where the match is weak. Only some rows state a clone size, as once, few, many or a class for expanded clones.

CDR3nt | CDR3aa | j_gene | abundance | v_gene | d_gene
TGCGCCAGCAGCCAAGATGACAATGCTGAAAAACTGTTTTTT | CASSQDDNAEKLFF | TRBJ1-4 | - | TRBV4-1 | -
TGTGCCACCAGTCCTAGCGGGAGGGCGAACACCGGGGAGCTGTTTTTT | CATSPSGRANTGELFF | TRBJ2-2 | - | TRBV24-1 | TRBD2
TGTGCCAGCAGTTCGACGGGACAGGGTCCTGGCTACACCTTC | CASSSTGQGPGYTF | TRBJ1-2 | once | TRBV28 | TRBD1
TGCGCCAGCAGCTTGGGACAGGAGGTCAATGAGCAGTTCTTC | CASSLGQEVNEQFF | TRBJ2-1 | - | TRBV5-1 | -
TGTGCCAGCAGCCAGGGACTGACCGCAACTAATGAAAAACTGTTTTTT | CASSQGLTATNEKLFF | TRBJ1-4 | - | TRBV4-2 | -
TGTGCCTGGAGTGAGCGGGGGCTAGGTCGGTACACTGAAGCTTTCTTT | CAWSERGLGRYTEAFF | TRBJ1-1 | - | TRBV30 | -
TGTGCCAGCAACGACAGGGCCGACAATGAGCAGTTCTTC | CASNDRADNEQFF | TRBJ2-1 | - | TRBV28 | TRBD1
TGTGCCAGCAGCTTTGTAGAGGACAATCAGCCCCAGCATTTT | CASSFVEDNQPQHF | TRBJ1-5 | - | TRBV7-2 | -
TGTGCCAGCTCACCACAATTGGTGGGGGCGGGCAAAAACATTCAGTACTTC | CASSPQLVGAGKNIQYF | TRBJ2-4 | - | TRBV18 | -
TGTGCCACCAGTGATTCGGGACTCTCGGGCAATCAGCCCCAGCATTTT | CATSDSGLSGNQPQHF | TRBJ1-5 | - | TRBV24-1 | -
TGTGCCATCAGTGAACTACTAGCGGTTTCCTACAATGAGCAGTTCTTC | CAISELLAVSYNEQFF | TRBJ2-1 | - | TRBV10-3 | TRBD2
TGCGCCAGCAGTGAGGGACAGGGGTACGAGCAGTACTTC | CASSEGQGYEQYF | TRBJ2-7 | - | TRBV10-2 | TRBD1
TGTGCTAGCAGCTTAACTGGACTAGCGGATCAAGAGACCCAGTACTTC | CASSLTGLADQETQYF | TRBJ2-5 | - | TRBV7-7 | TRBD2
TGCGCCAGCAGCCAAGAACTAGCGGGAGGAAGAGGTGGGGAAAACATTCAGTACTTC | CASSQELAGGRGGENIQYF | TRBJ2-4 | once | TRBV4-1 | TRBD2
TGTGCCAGCTCACCACAAGGACAGGGGGACCGGACTGAAGCTTTCTTT | CASSPQGQGDRTEAFF | TRBJ1-1 | - | TRBV18 | TRBD1
TGCGCCAGCAGCCGCACCCTACAGGGGACTGAAGCTTTCTTT | CASSRTLQGTEAFF | TRBJ1-1 | - | TRBV5-1 | TRBD1
TGTGCCAGCAGCCTGGGGGCAGGGGGCGCTTACAATGAGCAGTTCTTC | CASSLGAGGAYNEQFF | TRBJ2-1 | - | TRBV14 | TRBD1
TGTGCCAGTAGTAGCCAGACATTTTTCACTGAAGCTTTCTTT | CASSSQTFFTEAFF | TRBJ1-1 | - | TRBV19 | -
TGCGCCAGCAGCTTGGCCGGGGACAGAACAGATACGCAGTATTTT | CASSLAGDRTDTQYF | TRBJ2-3 | - | TRBV5-1 | TRBD1
TGTGCCAGCAGCTCGGGGCGGGCGGGGCACACAGATACGCAGTATTTT | CASSSGRAGHTDTQYF | TRBJ2-3 | - | TRBV7-2 | -
TGTGCCAGCAGCGTAGCTGCTGGGGCCAACGTCCTGACTTTC | CASSVAAGANVLTF | TRBJ2-6 | - | TRBV9 | -
TGTGCCAGCAGCCTACGGGGGGGCGAGGGCGGCTCCTACAATGAGCAGTTCTTC | CASSLRGGEGGSYNEQFF | TRBJ2-1 | - | TRBV7-8 | TRBD2
TGCAGCGTTTCAGCGGGAGGGTTTAGAGGGGAGCTGTTTTTT | CSVSAGGFRGELFF | TRBJ2-2 | many | TRBV29-1 | TRBD2
TGTGCCAGCAGGATCGAGACAGGCTCCAATCAGCCCCAGCATTTT | CASRIETGSNQPQHF | TRBJ1-5 | - | TRBV6-5 | -
TGTGCCACCAGCAGAAAGAGAGGGCGGACTAGCGGGCAAAACAATGAGCAGTTCTTC | CATSRKRGRTSGQNNEQFF | TRBJ2-1 | - | TRBV15 | TRBD2
TGTGCCAGCAGCCCCCGACGCCCAGGGGTCATGAACACTGAAGCTTTCTTT | CASSPRRPGVMNTEAFF | TRBJ1-1 | - | TRBV9 | -
TGTGCCATCAGCCCCGGACTATCAAGCTCCTACAATGAGCAGTTCTTC | CAISPGLSSSYNEQFF | TRBJ2-1 | - | TRBV10-3 | -
TGTGCCAGCAGCCACCAGGGGTTACCCCTAGCCAAAAACATTCAGTACTTC | CASSHQGLPLAKNIQYF | TRBJ2-4 | - | TRBV28 | -
TGTGCCAGCAGTCCCTGGACAGGCCGGAACACTGAAGCTTTCTTT | CASSPWTGRNTEAFF | TRBJ1-1 | - | TRBV6-2/TRBV6-3 | TRBD1
TGCGCCAGCAGCTCGGGACTAGCGGGGGGCCTGGGGGAGTTCTTC | CASSSGLAGGLGEFF | TRBJ2-1 | - | TRBV5-1 | TRBD2
TGCGCCAGCAGTGAGTCGGGGGGACCTCAGCCCCAGCATTTT | CASSESGGPQPQHF | TRBJ1-5 | few | TRBV10-1 | -
TGTGCCAGCAGCTCACGGACAGGGGGCTACTACGAGCAGTACTTC | CASSSRTGGYYEQYF | TRBJ2-7 | - | TRBV5-4 | TRBD1
TGTGCCAGCAGCCCGAGCGGGGGGGCCTTGCGGAATGAGCAGTTCTTC | CASSPSGGALRNEQFF | TRBJ2-1 | - | TRBV7-9 | TRBD2
TGTGCCAGCAGTTTGGAGGGGCCCTACGAGCAGTACTTC | CASSLEGPYEQYF | TRBJ2-7 | - | TRBV28 | -
TGTGCGTCAAAACCCGGGGGCACAGATACGCAGTATTTT | CASKPGGTDTQYF | TRBJ2-3 | - | TRBV28 | -
TGTGCCAGCAGCGGAGGGGGAGGGGACACCGGGGAGCTGTTTTTT | CASSGGGGDTGELFF | TRBJ2-2 | - | TRBV7-2 | -
TGTGCCAGCAGCTTCGGACAGGGGCGGGAAATTGGATCACCCCTCCACTTT | CASSFGQGREIGSPLHF | TRBJ1-6 | - | TRBV5-4 | TRBD1
TGTGCCAGTAAACAGGGGCCGAACACTGAAGCTTTCTTT | CASKQGPNTEAFF | TRBJ1-1 | once | TRBV19 | TRBD1
TGTGCCAGCAGCCCAGGGGAGCGTTACAATGAGCAGTTCTTC | CASSPGERYNEQFF | TRBJ2-1 | - | TRBV9 | -
TGCGCCAGCAGCTTGGCGTCTGACAGAATAGGATATGGCTACACCTTC | CASSLASDRIGYGYTF | TRBJ1-2 | - | TRBV5-1 | -
TGTGCCAGCAGCGTATATGCTGGGACAGGGAAGACCGGGGAGCTGTTTTTT | CASSVYAGTGKTGELFF | TRBJ2-2 | - | TRBV9 | TRBD1
TGTGCCAGCAGCACAGGGGGAACCTTTAGCTCCTACAATGAGCAGTTCTTC | CASSTGGTFSSYNEQFF | TRBJ2-1 | - | TRBV13 | TRBD1
TGTGCCAGCATGAGTAGTAGGTTCGACAGGGGGAGTGGTCAGCCCCAGCATTTT | CASMSSRFDRGSGQPQHF | TRBJ1-5 | - | TRBV6-4 | TRBD1
TGTGCCAGCAGTGGGACTAGCCCCCGAGAGACCCAGTACTTC | CASSGTSPRETQYF | TRBJ2-5 | - | TRBV25-1 | TRBD2
TGTGCCACCAGTGATTTTAAAGACAGGCCCAATTCAGTACAAGAGACCCAGTACTTC | CATSDFKDRPNSVQETQYF | TRBJ2-5 | - | TRBV24-1 | -
TGTGCCAGCTCACCAGGTCAGGGCAGGGAAGCTTTCTTT | CASSPGQGREAFF | TRBJ1-1 | - | TRBV18 | -
TGTGCCAGCAGTTTAGGACAGGTTAATCAGCCCCAGCATTTT | CASSLGQVNQPQHF | TRBJ1-5 | - | TRBV28 | TRBD1
TGTGCCAGCAGCTTAGATCGGAATGAGCAGTTCTTC | CASSLDRNEQFF | TRBJ2-1 | - | TRBV11-3 | -
TGTGCCACCGGGAGGGGCGCAGATACGCAGTATTTT | CATGRGADTQYF | TRBJ2-3 | few | TRBV19 | TRBD2
TGTGCCAGCAGCTCCGGGACAGGAGACCCCGAGGGGGCCAACGTCCTGACTTTC | CASSSGTGDPEGANVLTF | TRBJ2-6 | - | TRBV11-2 | TRBD1
TGTGCCACCAGCAGTGGACTTAGCGCGCCCACCACTGAAGCTTTCTTT | CATSSGLSAPTTEAFF | TRBJ1-1 | - | TRBV15 | -